The 22 T cell receptor beta chains given below trace back to one sample, sequenced in a study of OX40 agonist ivuxolimab in advanced cancers. Repertoires were generated with immunoSEQ multiplex PCR, while TCRdb's copy carries only in-frame clones and drops some. The table lists roughly 60,000 clones, about 82% of them singletons. The sequencing used CD4+ or CD8+ T cells sorted from blood, collected in a trial of the OX40 agonist ivuxolimab. The receptors originated from an adult with an advanced solid tumor such as melanoma, head and neck, liver or kidney cancer.

This rearrangement joins TRBV6-1 to TRBJ2-2, with 9 bases identical to TRBD1. The CDR3 consists of 17 residues. V lost 3 bases and J lost 6; bases outside the gene matches: 11. Germline CDR1 is MNHNS and CDR2 is SASEGT. CDR3 coding DNA: TGTGCCAGCAGTGACCTAGGGACAGGGAAGGGTCCCGGGGAGCTGTTTTTT. It codes for CASSDLGTGKGPGELFF.

The chain couples TRBV10-3 to TRBJ2-3, with D tentatively TRBD1 (5 bases). Trimming cost V 6 bases and J 6 bases, with 13 bases left between them. The CDR3 has 13 residues. The germline gives CDR1 ENHRY, CDR2 SYGVKD. CDR3 region: CAIREGEIDTQYF. The DNA for the CDR3 is TGTGCCATCAGGGAAGGGGAAATTGATACGCAGTATTTT.

In its sample, this clone was seen once. The chain has TRBV5-1 and TRBJ2-7; no firm D call. This CDR3 spans 13 amino acids. Per germline, CDR1 SGHRS and CDR2 YFSETQ. V gave up 4 bases and J gave up 6 bases, with 14 bases separating them. The CDR3 DNA follows: TGCGCCAGCAGCGTTCGGGTCCGTACCGAGCAGTACTTC. This encodes CASSVRVRTEQYF. Using reference TRBV5-1 and TRBJ2-7 for the parts outside the CDR3, the full variable domain is KAGVTQTPRYLIKTRGQQVTLSCSPISGHRSVSWYQQTPGQGLQFLFEYFSETQRNKGNFPGRFSGRQFSNSRSEMNVSTLELGDSALYLCASSVRVRTEQYFGPGTRLTVT.

The chain couples TRBV5-1 to TRBJ2-7; 7 bases match TRBD2. The CDR3 spans 14 residues. From germline, CDR1 is SGHRS and CDR2 YFSETQ. After removal of 4 bases from V and 1 base from J, the junction contained 5 bases not matched to a gene. CDR3 DNA: TGCGCCAGCAGCCCAAGGGAGGGTTCCTACGAGCAGTACTTC. This encodes CASSPREGSYEQYF.

The chain employs TRBV6-6 and TRBJ1-3; 7 bases match TRBD1. CDR1 and CDR2 (germline): MNHNY, SVGAGI (reference sequence). CDR3 length: 13 residues. The V gene end was trimmed by 6 bases and the J gene end by 5 bases; junction bases not matched to a gene: 4. The CDR3 protein is CASSKGQRNTIYF. The CDR3, as DNA: TGTGCCAGCAGCAAGGGACAGCGAAACACCATATATTTT.

This chain uses TRBV7-2 with TRBJ2-5; 10 nucleotides match TRBD2. The CDR3 is 16 amino acids. CDR1 and CDR2 (germline): SGHTA, FQGNSA. The V gene end was trimmed by 4 bases and the J gene end by 4 bases; junction bases not matched to a gene: 9. The CDR3 DNA is TGTGCCAGCAGCTCTACCAGCGGGAGGGCCGGAGAGACCCAGTACTTC. Its protein product is CASSSTSGRAGETQYF.

The chain links TRBV5-1 to TRBJ2-5, with D uncertain. This CDR3 is 14 amino acids long. Looked up from germline, CDR1 is SGHRS and CDR2 is YFSETQ. V dropped 0 bases and J dropped 1 base, with 7 bases sitting between them. The CDR3 is CASSLGNSQETQYF. The CDR3 nucleotides read TGCGCCAGCAGCTTGGGTAACAGCCAAGAGACCCAGTACTTC.

The chain employs TRBV2 and TRBJ2-7; D unclear. The CDR3 is 13 amino acids. V gave up 6 bases and J gave up 3 bases, with 12 bases separating them. CDR1 is SNHLY, CDR2 FYNNEI, per germline. The CDR3 here is CASRVTRDYEQYF. DNA of the CDR3: TGTGCCAGCAGAGTGACAAGAGACTACGAGCAGTACTTC.

The chain uses TRBV6-1 and TRBJ1-1; D is unclear. The germline V and J ends were trimmed by 2 bases and 8 bases, with 9 bases remaining between them. There are 12 residues in the CDR3. Germline V gene lookup returns CDR1 MNHNS and CDR2 SASEGT. The CDR3 DNA sequence: TGTGCCAGCAGTGAAACGGCGGTCGAAGCTTTCTTT. Encoded protein: CASSETAVEAFF.

The chain couples TRBV11-3 to TRBJ2-7, with TRBD2 matching over 7 bases. This CDR3 is built from 13 residues. The ends lost 6 bases at V and 0 bases at J; junction bases unmatched: 2. Germline V CDR1 and CDR2: SGHNT, YENEEA. DNA of the CDR3: TGTGCCAGCAGGATAGCGGGCTCCTACGAGCAGTACTTC. This sequence encodes CASRIAGSYEQYF.

This chain joins TRBV19 and TRBJ2-5, with D unclear. Trimming pared 4 bases from V and 4 bases from J, leaving 4 bases between. CDR1 and CDR2 (germline): LNHDA, SQIVND (reference sequence). The CDR3 is made up of 11 amino acids. The CDR3 DNA reads TGTGCCAGTAGTAGTAGAGAGACCCAGTACTTC. As protein: CASSSRETQYF. The full variable domain, completed using reference TRBV19 and TRBJ2-5, is DGGITQSPKYLFRKEGQNVTLSCEQNLNHDAMYWYRQDPGQGLRLIYYSQIVNDFQKGDIAEGYSVSREKKESFPLTVTSAQKNPTAFYLCASSSRETQYFGPGTRLLVL.

V gene TRBV7-8 combines with J gene TRBJ1-4; TRBD1 is a possible D gene (6 bases). This CDR3 comprises 16 residues. V was clipped by 2 bases and J by 8 bases, with 18 bases between them. Germline loops: CDR1 SGHVS, CDR2 FQNEAQ. The CDR3 DNA sequence: TGTGCCAGCAGCTTATCTTGGGACATACAAGACGAAAAACTGTTTTTT. This sequence encodes CASSLSWDIQDEKLFF.

The chain uses TRBV29-1 and TRBJ2-3; unclear D gene. Germline V gives CDR1 SQVTM, CDR2 ANQGSEA. V lost 2 bases to trimming and J lost 7 bases, with 7 bases between them. This CDR3 is built from 11 residues. The chain's CDR3 is CSVESAHTQYF. The DNA of the CDR3 is TGCAGCGTTGAATCGGCACATACGCAGTATTTT.

The gene calls are TRBV5-1 and TRBJ2-3; 10 nucleotides match TRBD2. The CDR3 sequence is 16 residues long. J gave up 3 bases and V 2 bases, and 6 bases lay outside the gene matches. Germline V gene data show CDR1 as SGHRS and CDR2 as YFSETQ. The CDR3 reads CASSFGSSGRTDTQYF. CDR3 DNA: TGCGCCAGCAGCTTTGGTTCTAGCGGGAGAACAGATACGCAGTATTTT.

This chain uses TRBV5-6 with TRBJ1-2; 10 nucleotides line up with TRBD1. This CDR3 comprises 16 residues. Looked up from germline, CDR1 is SGHDT and CDR2 is YYEEEE. Unmatched junction bases numbered 11, after V lost 6 bases and J lost 3 bases. For the CDR3, the DNA is TGTGCCAGCAACTTTCCCCCCGGGACAGGGGACTATGGCTACACCTTC. It translates to CASNFPPGTGDYGYTF.

As DNA, the CDR3 is TGTGCCAGTAGCCCAGGGGCTTTGGTAGGCGAGCAGTACTTC. This sequence encodes CASSPGALVGEQYF. The chain recombines TRBV19 with TRBJ2-5; D is possibly TRBD1 (6 bases). The DNA end favors TRBJ2-7, so the J call may be wrong. The CDR3 has 14 residues. The germline V gene has CDR1 LNHDA and CDR2 SQIVND (reference sequence).

The sample holds a few counts of this clone. The chain recombines TRBV5-6 with TRBJ1-5; D might be TRBD1 (5 bases). Germline-derived CDR1 and CDR2 are SGHDT and YYEEEE. Between the trimmed V and J ends, which lost 0 bases and 0 bases, there was a span of 7 bases. The CDR3 is made up of 15 amino acids. The CDR3 region has the DNA TGTGCCAGCAGCTTGGCCGGGGGTAGCAATCAGCCCCAGCATTTT. Its translation: CASSLAGGSNQPQHF.

The V call is TRBV7-9, the J call TRBJ2-5, with D unclear. Germline V gene sequence: CDR1 SEHNR, CDR2 FQNEAQ (reference sequence). V lost 1 base and J lost 3, with 12 bases in between. The CDR3 runs 15 residues. In DNA form, the CDR3 reads TGTGCCAGCAGCTTAGAGGTCTCCCAAGAAGAGACCCAGTACTTC. Translating it yields CASSLEVSQEETQYF. Drawing the rest from reference TRBV7-9 and TRBJ2-5, the complete variable domain is DTGVSQNPRHKITKRGQNVTFRCDPISEHNRLYWYRQTLGQGPEFLTYFQNEAQLEKSRLLSDRFSAERPKGSFSTLEIQRTEQGDSAMYLCASSLEVSQEETQYFGPGTRLLVL.

The chain joins TRBV28 to TRBJ2-3; D unclear. The V gene's germline CDR1 is MDHEN and CDR2 SYDVKM. The V end lost 2 bases, the J end lost 7 bases, and 13 bases lay between the germline ends. The CDR3 is 14 residues long. CDR3 nucleotide sequence: TGTGCCAGCAGTTTACCAAATCTTGGGTATACGCAGTATTTT. This gives the protein CASSLPNLGYTQYF.

The table lists this clone with a count of one. The rearrangement links TRBV19 to TRBJ2-5; D is tentatively TRBD1 or TRBD2 (5 bases each). V dropped 3 bases and J dropped 1 base, with 12 bases sitting between them. CDR1 LNHDA and CDR2 SQIVND come from the germline V gene (reference sequence). The CDR3 has 15 residues. DNA for the CDR3: TGTGCCAGTAGTATTTGGGGACGGTTCCAAGAGACCCAGTACTTC. It is translated as CASSIWGRFQETQYF.

The gene calls are TRBV23-1 and TRBJ1-4; D possibly corresponds to TRBD1 (5 bases). TRBV23-1 is known as an ORF, though its function is uncertain. V was shortened by 0 bases and J by 1 base, with 9 bases between the two germline ends. This CDR3 contains 16 residues. The CDR3 is CASSQSHGGTNEKLFF. The CDR3, as DNA: TGCGCCAGCAGTCAATCTCACGGGGGAACTAATGAAAAACTGTTTTTT.

V is TRBV19 and J is TRBJ2-3; 12 bases are a match to TRBD2. V lost 5 bases to trimming and J lost 5 bases; unmatched junction nucleotides: 8. The CDR3 loop spans 16 amino acids. In germline, CDR1 is LNHDA, CDR2 SQIVND (reference sequence). The CDR3 sequence is CASSLSLAGGRDTQYF. CDR3 bases: TGTGCCAGTAGTCTCTCTCTAGCGGGAGGGAGAGATACGCAGTATTTT.